The clone carrying this T cell receptor (beta chain) was seen many times. The antigen remains undetermined. These data originate in a study of T-cell reconstitution after alpha-beta-depleted transplantation in children. The study's findings and limits: About two months after transplant, alpha-beta T cells reportedly came from several hundred expanded graft clones. At the one-year point after transplant, T-cell counts and TCRbeta diversity were found to come mostly from T cells that had been newly produced. Some patients' high day-60 TCRbeta diversity was attributed to recipient cells surviving conditioning.

Germline CDR1 is MNHEY and CDR2 is SVGAGI. The CDR3 is 14 amino acids. Trimming removed 4 bases from V and 2 bases from J, with 9 bases in between. Unique molecular identifiers were incorporated during preparation of the TCRbeta library. One entry per CDR3 protein results from TCRdb running MiXCR on the PCR reads. This table has around 17,000 distinct CDR3 sequences, about 5% appearing once. The receptor was derived from a boy younger than 18 with acute lymphoblastic leukemia, due to receive a stem cell transplant. The sequenced sample was PBMCs, obtained before TCRalphabeta/CD19-depleted stem cell transplant. The chain links TRBV6-5 to TRBJ1-5; no firm D call. The CDR3 region is CASSFSGGNQPQHF. In DNA, the CDR3 is TGTGCCAGCAGTTTTTCCGGAGGCAATCAGCCCCAGCATTTT.